One sample yielded the 8 T cell receptor beta chains listed below, sequenced in a study of beta chain features in type 1 diabetes. Sequencing targeted expressed TCRB transcripts, as all isolated RNA had been reverse transcribed. Method: immunoSEQ multiplex PCR; TCRdb's copy keeps in-frame clones and lacks some. The sample has about 150,000 clones, about 8.1% seen once. The sample taken for sequencing was central memory CD4+ T cells from blood. These receptors were collected from a man younger than 35 in good health.

The V call is TRBV15, the J call TRBJ2-2; D not resolved. Trimming took off 6 bases at V and 0 bases at J, with 8 bases between the two ends. Germline V CDR1 and CDR2: LNHNV, YYDKDF (reference sequence). CDR3 length: 14 residues. The CDR3 nucleotides read TGTGCCACCAGAGGCGGTTCGAACACCGGGGAGCTGTTTTTT. It encodes CATRGGSNTGELFF.

This chain uses TRBV28 with TRBJ1-2; D is uncertain. Trimming pared 7 bases from V and 4 bases from J, leaving 10 bases between. Germline V gene lookup returns CDR1 MDHEN and CDR2 SYDVKM. The CDR3 extends over 12 amino acids. The CDR3 DNA follows: TGTGCCAGCACCACGGGGTCCTATGGCTACACCTTC. Translated: CASTTGSYGYTF.

In this sample, this clone turned up many times. The chain employs TRBV28 and TRBJ2-1; no firm D call. The CDR3 has 14 residues. The ends were cut back, 6 bases at V and 0 bases at J, with 9 bases in the middle. Germline V gene data show CDR1 as MDHEN and CDR2 as SYDVKM. The CDR3: CASSTVLSYNEQFF. The CDR3 DNA sequence: TGTGCCAGCAGCACAGTACTCTCCTACAATGAGCAGTTCTTC. Filled out from reference TRBV28 and TRBJ2-1, the complete variable domain reads DVKVTQSSRYLVKRTGEKVFLECVQDMDHENMFWYRQDPGLGLRLIYFSYDVKMKEKGDIPEGYSVSREKKERFSLILESASTNQTSMYLCASSTVLSYNEQFFGPGTRLTVL.

The chain uses TRBV30 and TRBJ1-2; D call uncertain. Per germline, CDR1 GTSNPN and CDR2 SVGIG (reference sequence). This CDR3 comprises 11 residues. V lost 4 bases and J lost 6, with 9 bases in between. The CDR3 DNA is TGTGCCTGGAACGGTGGTAATGGCTACACCTTC. Protein: CAWNGGNGYTF.

V gene TRBV18 combines with J gene TRBJ1-5, with 8 positions matching TRBD1. This CDR3 has 15 amino acids. Germline-derived CDR1 and CDR2 are KGHSH and LQKENI. Trimming cost V 3 bases and J 0 bases; bases outside gene matches: 1. CDR3 nucleotides: TGTGCCAGCTCACCGGACAGGGATAGCAATCAGCCCCAGCATTTT. It yields the protein CASSPDRDSNQPQHF.

V gene TRBV5-1 combines with J gene TRBJ2-2; 8 positions match TRBD1. Germline V gives CDR1 SGHRS, CDR2 YFSETQ. The ends lost 3 bases at V and 7 bases at J; junction bases unmatched: 8. CDR3 length: 15 amino acids. The CDR3: CASSSRQGFGGELFF. The CDR3, as DNA: TGCGCCAGCAGCTCACGACAGGGGTTCGGCGGGGAGCTGTTTTTT.

This chain connects TRBV7-3 to TRBJ2-3; TRBD1 matches at 7 bases. There are 15 residues in the CDR3. Germline trimming cut 2 bases from V and 3 bases from J; bases unmatched to any gene: 5. Looked up from germline, CDR1 is SGHTA and CDR2 is FQGTGA. The CDR3 loop reads CASSLGVTGTDTQYF. Written as DNA, the CDR3 is TGTGCCAGCAGCTTAGGTGTGACAGGGACAGATACGCAGTATTTT.

This clone showed up just a few times. CDR3 DNA sequence: TGTGCCAGCAGTTCAGGGAGGAGTAACGAGCAGTACTTC. Residues: CASSSGRSNEQYF. The chain uses TRBV7-9 and TRBJ2-7, with D tentatively TRBD2 (6 bases). The CDR3 spans 13 residues. V gave up 6 bases and J gave up 5 bases, with 14 bases separating them. The germline V gene encodes CDR1 SEHNR and CDR2 FQNEAQ (reference sequence).